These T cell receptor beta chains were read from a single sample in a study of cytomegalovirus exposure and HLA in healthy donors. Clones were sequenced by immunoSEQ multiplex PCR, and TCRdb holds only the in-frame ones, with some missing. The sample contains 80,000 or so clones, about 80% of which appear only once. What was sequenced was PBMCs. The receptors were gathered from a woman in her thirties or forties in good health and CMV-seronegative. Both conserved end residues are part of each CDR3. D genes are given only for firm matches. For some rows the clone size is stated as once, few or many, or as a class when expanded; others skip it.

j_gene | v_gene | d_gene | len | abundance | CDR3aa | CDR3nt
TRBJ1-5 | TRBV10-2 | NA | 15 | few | CASSESKGGNQPQHF | TGCGCCAGCAGTGAGTCGAAGGGGGGCAATCAGCCCCAGCATTTT
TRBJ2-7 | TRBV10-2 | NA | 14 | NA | CASSASDFSYEQYF | TGCGCCAGCAGTGCGTCAGACTTCAGCTACGAGCAGTACTTC
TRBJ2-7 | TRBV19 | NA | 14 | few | CASSIVLGGYEQYF | TGTGCCAGTAGTATAGTGCTTGGCGGCTACGAGCAGTACTTC
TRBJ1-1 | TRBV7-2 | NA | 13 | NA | CASSLRENTEAFF | TGTGCCAGCAGCTTACGAGAGAACACTGAAGCTTTCTTT
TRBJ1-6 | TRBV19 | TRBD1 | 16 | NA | CASSRDGQGDNSPLHF | TGTGCCAGTAGTAGAGATGGACAGGGGGATAATTCACCCCTCCACTTT
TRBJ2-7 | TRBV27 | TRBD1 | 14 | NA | CASSLGTGYYEQYF | TGTGCCAGCAGTTTGGGGACAGGGTACTACGAGCAGTACTTC
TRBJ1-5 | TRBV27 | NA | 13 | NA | CASSSGHNQPQHF | TGTGCCAGCAGTTCAGGGCACAATCAGCCCCAGCATTTT
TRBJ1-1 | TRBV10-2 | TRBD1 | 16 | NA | CASSLTGVDMNTEAFF | TGCGCCAGCAGCTTGACAGGGGTCGACATGAACACTGAAGCTTTCTTT
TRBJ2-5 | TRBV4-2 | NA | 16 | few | CASSQEGAGARETQYF | TGTGCCAGCAGCCAAGAGGGGGCGGGGGCCAGAGAGACCCAGTACTTC
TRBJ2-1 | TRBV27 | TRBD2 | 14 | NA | CASSLAGAINEQFF | TGTGCCAGCAGCTTGGCGGGAGCGATCAATGAGCAGTTCTTC
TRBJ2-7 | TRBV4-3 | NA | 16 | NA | CASSQDMGASLYEQYF | TGCGCCAGCAGCCAAGATATGGGGGCTAGTCTCTACGAGCAGTACTTC
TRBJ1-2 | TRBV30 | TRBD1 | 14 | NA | CAWAFGQGKYGYTF | TGTGCCTGGGCGTTTGGACAGGGGAAATATGGCTACACCTTC
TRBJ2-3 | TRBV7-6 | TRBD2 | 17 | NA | CASSSPGLALSTDTQYF | TGTGCCAGCAGCTCGCCGGGACTAGCCCTGAGCACAGATACGCAGTATTTT